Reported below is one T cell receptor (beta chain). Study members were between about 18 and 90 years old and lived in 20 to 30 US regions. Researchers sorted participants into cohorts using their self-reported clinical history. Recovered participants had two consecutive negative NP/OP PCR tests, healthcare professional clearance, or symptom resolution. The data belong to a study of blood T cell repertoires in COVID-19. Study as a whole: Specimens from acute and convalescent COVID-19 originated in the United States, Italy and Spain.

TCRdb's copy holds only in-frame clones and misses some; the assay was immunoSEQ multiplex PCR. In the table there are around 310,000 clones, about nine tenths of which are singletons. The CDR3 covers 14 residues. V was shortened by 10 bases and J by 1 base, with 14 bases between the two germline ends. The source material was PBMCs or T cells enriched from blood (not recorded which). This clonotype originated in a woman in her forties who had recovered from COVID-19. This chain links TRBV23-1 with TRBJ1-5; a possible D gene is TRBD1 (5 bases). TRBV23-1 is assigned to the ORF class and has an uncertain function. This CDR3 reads CANGGGFSNQPQHF. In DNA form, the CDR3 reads TGCGCCAATGGGGGGGGATTCAGCAATCAGCCCCAGCATTTT.